The source of this T cell receptor beta chain is a study of human T cells and chemical hapten exposure. Original data processing: With a range of about 23,224 to 690,600, the median per sample was roughly 95,000 TCRs. TCRdb re-called the RACE reads through MiXCR, storing one row per CDR3 protein. These V and J calls originate from TCRdb's pipeline instead of the authors' own analysis. The profile shows 85,000 to 95,000 distinct CDR3 sequences, about 8.6% of them singletons. Indicated time point: healthy volunteer bleed at 2 weeks. Total RNA was isolated from whole blood that had not been fractionated. The germline V gene has CDR1 MDHEN and CDR2 SYDVKM. Trimming took 3 bases from V and 1 from J, leaving 10 bases between them. The CDR3 has 15 amino acids.

This receptor was obtained from a female donor in good health. Some clones in this sample may be carry-over from other donors' samples. The rearrangement links TRBV28 to TRBJ1-3; D is unresolved. Sequenced material: whole blood. The CDR3 sequence is CASSFRPVSGNTIYF. The CDR3 nucleotides are TGTGCCAGCAGTTTCCGACCGGTTTCTGGAAACACCATATATTTT. The variable domain in full, with the rest retrieved from reference TRBV28 and TRBJ1-3, is DVKVTQSSRYLVKRTGEKVFLECVQDMDHENMFWYRQDPGLGLRLIYFSYDVKMKEKGDIPEGYSVSREKKERFSLILESASTNQTSMYLCASSFRPVSGNTIYFGEGSWLTVV.